This passage covers 18 T cell receptor beta chains from one sample sequenced in a study of blood T cell repertoires in COVID-19. Repertoires were generated with immunoSEQ multiplex PCR, while TCRdb's copy carries only in-frame clones and drops some. The sample has approximately 300,000 clones; 90% are singletons. The sequenced material came from PBMCs or T cells enriched from blood (not recorded which). Every receptor here comes from a young woman who had been exposed to COVID-19.

The genes are TRBV7-2 and TRBJ1-2, with TRBD1 identical over 7 bases. The CDR3 totals 15 residues. Germline trimming cut 2 bases from V and 3 bases from J; bases unmatched to any gene: 6. Germline V gene lookup returns CDR1 SGHTA and CDR2 FQGNSA. CDR3 sequence (DNA): TGTGCCAGCAGCTTAACGGCGGGGACAGACTATGGCTACACCTTC. The encoded protein is CASSLTAGTDYGYTF.

The chain joins TRBV7-6 to TRBJ1-1; perhaps TRBD1 as D (5 bases). Trimming stripped 1 base from V and 5 bases from J, with 11 bases between. This CDR3 spans 14 amino acids. Germline CDR1 and CDR2: SGHVS and FNYEAQ. The CDR3 spells CASSLGQGQTEAFF. As DNA, the CDR3 is TGTGCCAGCAGCTTAGGTCAGGGTCAAACTGAAGCTTTCTTT.

The chain employs TRBV27 and TRBJ1-6, with D hard to call. CDR1 and CDR2 from the germline V gene are MNHEY and SMNVEV (reference sequence). This CDR3 is built from 12 residues. The V gene lost 3 bases and the J gene lost 14 bases, with 11 bases spanning the gap. This chain's CDR3 is CASSFIREALHF. The CDR3, as DNA: TGTGCCAGCAGTTTTATAAGGGAGGCCCTCCACTTT.

This sequence joins TRBV30 and TRBJ1-2; possibly TRBD1 for D (6 bases). Per germline, CDR1 GTSNPN and CDR2 SVGIG (reference sequence). The ends were cut back, 1 base at V and 9 bases at J, with 24 bases in the middle. The length of the CDR3 is 16 residues. As DNA, the CDR3 is TGTGCCTGGAGTGCCCTCGGGGGGCGCGGGGCTGGGAGCTACACCTTC. It specifies CAWSALGGRGAGSYTF.

In this sample, this clone is large. CDR3 sequence reads: CASSWDRGRAFF. Written as DNA, the CDR3 is TGTGCCAGCAGCTGGGACAGGGGGCGGGCTTTCTTT. The chain employs TRBV13 and TRBJ1-1; 12 bases are shared with TRBD1. V gave up 4 bases and J gave up 11 bases; unmatched junction bases: 2. The CDR3 consists of 12 residues. Germline CDR1 and CDR2: PRHDT and FYEKMQ (reference sequence).

This chain joins TRBV5-4 and TRBJ2-7; D possibly corresponds to TRBD1 (5 bases). CDR3 length equals 13 residues. Germline CDR1 SGHNT, CDR2 YYREEE (reference sequence). V was cut by 2 bases and J by 6 bases, with 12 bases left in between. The DNA for the CDR3 is TGTGCCAGCAGCTTTGGGTCAGGGCTCGAGCAGTACTTC. Protein sequence: CASSFGSGLEQYF.

The rearrangement links TRBV9 to TRBJ1-5, with TRBD1 as a possible D gene (5 bases). The CDR3 has 13 residues. Looked up from germline, CDR1 is SGDLS and CDR2 is YYNGEE. The V gene lost 2 bases and the J gene lost 5 bases, with 8 bases spanning the gap. The CDR3 coding sequence is TGTGCCAGCAGCGTGGACAAAGATCAGCCCCAGCATTTT. The encoded protein is CASSVDKDQPQHF.

The V gene is TRBV6-2 or TRBV6-3, the J gene TRBJ2-7; 7 bases match TRBD2. Germline values: CDR1 MNHEY, CDR2 SVGEGT. V shed 1 base, J shed 2 bases, and the junction held 5 bases outside the gene matches. This CDR3 is 15 amino acids long. Here the CDR3 reads CASSYWGGAAYEQYF. CDR3 sequence (DNA): TGTGCCAGCAGTTACTGGGGGGGTGCCGCCTACGAGCAGTACTTC.

CDR3 in amino acids: CASSRTGAGIGSPLHF. As DNA, the CDR3 is TGCGCCAGCAGCCGAACAGGGGCCGGCATTGGATCACCCCTCCACTTT. This chain connects TRBV5-1 to TRBJ1-6; 7 nucleotides match TRBD1. The V segment lost 4 bases and the J segment 10 bases; nucleotides outside the gene matches: 14. Germline V lookup: CDR1 SGHRS, CDR2 YFSETQ. CDR3 length: 16 amino acids. Full variable domain (outside the CDR3, taken from reference TRBV5-1 and TRBJ1-6): KAGVTQTPRYLIKTRGQQVTLSCSPISGHRSVSWYQQTPGQGLQFLFEYFSETQRNKGNFPGRFSGRQFSNSRSEMNVSTLELGDSALYLCASSRTGAGIGSPLHFGNGTRLTVT.

The V call is TRBV5-4, the J call TRBJ1-1; the D is unclear. CDR3 size: 14 residues. V was clipped by 0 bases and J by 4 bases, with 10 bases between them. Germline V gene data show CDR1 as SGHNT and CDR2 as YYREEE (reference sequence). CDR3 DNA sequence: TGTGCCAGCAGCTTGGATACGACTTCCACTGAAGCTTTCTTT. Translation gives CASSLDTTSTEAFF. The variable domain in full, completed from reference TRBV5-4 and TRBJ1-1, reads ETGVTQSPTHLIKTRGQQVTLRCSSQSGHNTVSWYQQALGQGPQFIFQYYREEENGRGNFPPRFSGLQFPNYSSELNVNALELDDSALYLCASSLDTTSTEAFFGQGTRLTVV.

The J gene is TRBJ1-4, the V gene TRBV4-1, with TRBD1 matching over 8 bases. The trim removed 0 bases at V and 4 bases at J, leaving 1 base unmatched. The CDR3 runs to 15 residues. From germline, CDR1 is MGHRA and CDR2 YSYEKL. CDR3 DNA: TGCGCCAGCAGCCAAGACAGGGGGCTTAATGAAAAACTGTTTTTT. This gives the protein CASSQDRGLNEKLFF.

The J gene is TRBJ2-1, the V gene TRBV3-1 (or the pseudogene TRBV3-2), with TRBD1 matching 7 bases. The V segment lost 3 bases and the J segment 1 base; nucleotides outside the gene matches: 3. Germline lookup yields CDR1 LGHDT and CDR2 YNNKEL (reference sequence). The CDR3 length is 15 residues. The CDR3 region is CASSHRQGSYNEQFF. CDR3 nucleotide sequence: TGTGCCAGCAGCCACAGACAGGGTTCCTACAATGAGCAGTTCTTC.

This rearrangement joins TRBV6-5 to TRBJ1-6; D might be TRBD1 (6 bases). With 7 bases removed from V and 10 bases from J, the gap between germline ends came to 14 bases. The CDR3 length is 13 residues. Germline values: CDR1 MNHEY, CDR2 SVGAGI. The CDR3 nucleotides read TGTGCCAGCATCCAGGGGCTAGAATCACCCCTCCACTTT. Translating gives CASIQGLESPLHF.

The rearrangement joins TRBV7-9 to TRBJ1-1; weak D call: TRBD1 (5 bases). V lost 2 bases, J lost 3 bases, and 7 bases lay in between. The CDR3 spans 13 residues. The germline gives CDR1 SEHNR, CDR2 FQNEAQ (reference sequence). The CDR3 nucleotides are TGTGCCAGCAGCTTATGGGGGGACACTGAAGCTTTCTTT. It specifies CASSLWGDTEAFF.

The sample holds one count of this clone. The chain uses TRBV7-5 and TRBJ2-7; no check of the table's D call, TRBD1, against the DNA was made. TRBV7-5 is labeled a pseudogene. The CDR3 is made up of 14 amino acids. The CDR3 region has the DNA TGTGCCAGAAGGCGAACGGACAGGGAGAACGAGCAGTACTTC. It translates to CARRRTDRENEQYF.

This chain uses TRBV27 with TRBJ2-7; D may be TRBD2 (7 bases). Trimming stripped 4 bases from V and 4 bases from J, with 20 bases between. Germline V gene data show CDR1 as MNHEY and CDR2 as SMNVEV (reference sequence). CDR3 length: 16 amino acids. Here the CDR3 reads CASSSTGGTVGYEQYF. In nucleotides, the CDR3 is TGTGCCAGCAGTTCAACGGGGGGCACCGTCGGTTACGAGCAGTACTTC.

The chain employs TRBV10-3 and TRBJ1-1; 9 nucleotides align to TRBD1. This CDR3 contains 14 residues. The germline V gene has CDR1 ENHRY and CDR2 SYGVKD. With V trimmed by 7 bases and J by 3 bases, 6 bases remained unmatched. DNA of the CDR3: TGTGCCATCATGAGGGGACAGGGCGACACTGAAGCTTTCTTT. Translating it yields CAIMRGQGDTEAFF.

The chain couples TRBV10-3 to TRBJ2-2, with 9 bases identical to TRBD1. This CDR3 region has 17 residues. Germline V gives CDR1 ENHRY, CDR2 SYGVKD. Trimming cost V 9 bases and J 5 bases; bases outside gene matches: 16. The CDR3 DNA sequence: TGTGCCATTCCCCAGACGATACAGGGGGCGCGAACCGGGGAGCTGTTTTTT. This codes for CAIPQTIQGARTGELFF.